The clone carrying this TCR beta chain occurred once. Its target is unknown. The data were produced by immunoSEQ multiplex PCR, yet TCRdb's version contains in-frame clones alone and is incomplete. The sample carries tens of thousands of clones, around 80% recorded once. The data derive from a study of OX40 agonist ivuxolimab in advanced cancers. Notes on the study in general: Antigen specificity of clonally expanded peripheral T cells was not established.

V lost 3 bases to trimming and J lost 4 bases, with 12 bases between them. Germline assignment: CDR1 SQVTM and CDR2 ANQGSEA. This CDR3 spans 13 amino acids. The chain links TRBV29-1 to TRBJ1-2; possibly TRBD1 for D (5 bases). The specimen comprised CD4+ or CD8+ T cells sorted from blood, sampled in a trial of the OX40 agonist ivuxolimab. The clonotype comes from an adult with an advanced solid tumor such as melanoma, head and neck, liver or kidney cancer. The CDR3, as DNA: TGCAGCGTTGACGGGCAGGGTGGCTATGGCTACACCTTC. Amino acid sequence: CSVDGQGGYGYTF.